Reported below is one TCR beta chain. There are 16 residues in the CDR3. Trimming took 8 bases from V and 1 from J; bases not matched to a gene: 13. Germline V lookup: CDR1 SGHDN, CDR2 FVKESK. Assay: immunoSEQ multiplex PCR; the TCRdb copy retains only in-frame clones and omits some. This table holds about 180,000 clones, roughly 85% found once. These data come from a study of blood T cell repertoires in COVID-19. Study as a whole: Both acute and convalescent COVID-19 samples were obtained from the United States, Italy and Spain.

Sequenced input: peripheral blood. The chain couples TRBV14 to TRBJ2-5; 7 positions match TRBD2. This receptor was identified in a man aged 55 to 70 with acute or convalescent COVID-19. CDR3 sequence reads: CASDTGLGGSQETQYF. The CDR3 nucleotides are TGTGCCAGCGATACCGGACTGGGAGGGAGCCAAGAGACCCAGTACTTC.